This T cell receptor (beta chain) was found in a study of T cell responses to AZD1222 COVID-19 vaccine. Notes on the study in general: Along spike, vaccine-associated CD4 TCRs were found throughout, with dominance at 160-218 and 743-854.

There are 13 residues in the CDR3. Germline V gene sequence: CDR1 GTSNPN, CDR2 SVGIG (reference sequence). Losses at the gene ends were 5 bases for V and 6 bases for J; bases not matched to a gene: 8. Clones were read by immunoSEQ multiplex PCR, and TCRdb kept only the in-frame ones, dropping some. The repertoire includes 150,000 to 200,000 clones, 93% of them detected once, and around 0.96% sits in the top ten. Note on this clone: Antigen: not known.

The chain links TRBV30 to TRBJ1-2, with TRBD1 matching over 8 bases. This sequence was found in an adult in good health. This specimen was peripheral blood, taken on day 0 of AZD1222 vaccination. The CDR3 reads CAWSLDRVDGYTF. The CDR3 nucleotides are TGTGCCTGGTCCTTGGACAGGGTTGATGGCTACACCTTC. Based on the CDR3 plus reference TRBV30 and TRBJ1-2, the full variable domain is SQTIHQWPATLVQPVGSPLSLECTVEGTSNPNLYWYRQAAGRGLQLLFYSVGIGQISSEVPQNLSASRPQDRQFILSSKKLLLSDSGFYLCAWSLDRVDGYTFGSGTRLTVV.